This T cell receptor (beta chain) was sequenced for a study of blood T cells in healthy people across ages (dated by TCRdb to the mid-2010s). Some background on the complete study: In model experiments, roughly one uniquely barcoded TCR beta cDNA molecule per two T cells was captured by template switching. To track age-related changes in TCR beta repertoire diversity, the study relied on deep sequencing normalized with unique cDNA molecular identifiers. Four age groups were formed from the donors: young (average approximately 15 years), middle-aged (just under 40), aged (over 55) and long-lived (more than 75). For two donors (one aged 18 to 30 and one aged 80 or older), the study analyzed two additional independent replicas of 1 million unique cDNA reads from the same blood draw. What the research found in general, with its limitations: The long-lived group showed more naive CD4+ T cells, fewer expanded clones and increased TCR diversity than the aged group, suggesting age selection. Observed TCR beta diversity correlated strongly with the percentage of naive T cells measured by flow cytometry. Because the CMV infection status of the donors was unknown, age-related changes in expanded clonotypes may potentially have been confounded. Estimates of total diversity from one million sequenced T cells were regarded as lower bounds and underestimates. Observed TCR beta diversity per million T cells fell roughly linearly with age, and a significant reduction was already apparent by age around 40. Because profiling used bulk unsorted PBMCs, naive and antigen-experienced compartments could not be compared conclusively.

About this clonotype itself: There is no known antigen for this receptor. No much larger clone is present one base from it, and per-base qualities are unavailable.

CDR1 GTSNPN and CDR2 SVGIG are derived from the germline V gene (reference sequence). From cysteine to phenylalanine, the CDR3 is 14 amino acids long. Just CDR3 DNA is preserved here, 42 bases in frame from base 1. The V end loses 3 bases and the J end loses 0 bases, and a stretch of 9 bases separates them. Libraries were made using 5' RACE. The sample was run on an Illumina HiSeq 2500. The second PCR ran for roughly 6 to 11 cycles and used a J-beta primer mix along with a sample-barcoded 5' primer. A unique molecular identifier was introduced onto each TCR beta cDNA molecule by a template-switch 5' adaptor carrying 12 random nucleotides. Each sample yielded at least 2.5 million CDR3-containing paired-end reads. All of the RNA was converted into first-strand cDNA using the Mint cDNA synthesis kit, with a TRBC-specific oligonucleotide serving as the primer. After uracil-DNA glycosylase treatment, a first 18-cycle PCR used universal primers M1SS and BC2_uni_R on all cDNA. In the source study's methods: Normalization of each sample was performed by random selection of 1 million high-quality reads, each carrying a distinct molecular identifier. Reads sharing molecular identifiers were discarded rather than binned into consensus sequences. MiTCR, with a Q25 quality threshold and the strictest error-elimination algorithm, was used for CDR3 identification, clonotype clustering and error correction. A nonparametric unseen species model using Euler transformation provided a lower-bound estimate of total TCR beta diversity. In-frame beta chains were kept once TCRdb had trimmed the public reads at Q25 with fastp and called clones with MiXCR. Identical CDR3 protein sequences are pooled into one entry, listed with their most common genes and DNA. What appears here as the V and J calls and clone size reflects TCRdb's work, not the paper's. The sample table contains about 800,000 distinct CDR3 sequences; only one count was recorded for about 25% of them. The top ten constitute more than 3% of the sample.

The donors were some 39 Caucasian individuals from Russia, aged roughly 6 to 100 years, who were systemically healthy. Ten milliliters of peripheral blood were drawn from each donor into EDTA-treated Vacutainer tubes. Ficoll-Paque density-gradient centrifugation was used to isolate PBMCs, with at least 7 million per sample. Trizol reagent was used to extract total RNA from the PBMCs, yielding at least 5 micrograms per sample. The percentages of naive CD45RAhigh/CD27high T cells were determined by flow cytometry on a PBMC aliquot from every donor. These data were also reused for a study on T cells of mothers and their children. The other study reports the following: The donors were nine systemically healthy Caucasian individuals, made up of three mothers and their six children. cDNA synthesis used all of the extracted RNA, with roughly 1.5 ug of RNA in each 15 ul reaction. In the second PCR, the M1S primer introduced both the sample barcodes and 2-4 random nucleotides. Over 9.5 million TCR beta CDR3 reads were obtained for each mother, and 2.5 million to 3 million reads were obtained for each child. Thymic selection shapes the output of TCR recombination in a similar way in related and unrelated pairs, and inherited differences have a minor effect. Related mother-child pairs always showed normalized repertoire overlap that was slightly higher than in unrelated mother-child pairs, though the difference was never significant. No persistent microchimeric T cell clones were found, with a detection sensitivity of roughly 99 clones per million clonotypes. To look for features that set related mother-child pairs apart from unrelated individuals, the researchers ran deep NGS to compare the TCR beta repertoires of mothers and children. Mothers averaged roughly 40 +/- 4 years of age and children averaged around 10 +/- 4 years. After adapters were ligated using NEBNext reagents, the libraries underwent 100+100 nt paired-end sequencing on an Illumina HiSeq 2000. To avoid cross-contamination, the mother libraries and the child libraries were prepared a month apart and sequenced in separate runs. Between roughly 500,000 and 2,100,000 distinct TCR beta clonotypes were identified per donor. Naive TCR beta clonotypes were estimated from low-frequency clonotypes matched to each donor's FACS-determined naive share, without sorting.

The specimen was blood. The chain is encoded by TRBV30 joined to TRBJ2-1, with TRBD1 tentatively as D gene (7 bases match). This TCR derives from a boy younger than 18 in good health. The DNA sequence reads TGTGCCTGGAGCCAGGGGGGCTCCTACAATGAGCAGTTCTTC. Translated, this gives CAWSQGGSYNEQFF. Reference TRBV30 and TRBJ2-1 genes cover what lies past the CDR3, so the full variable domain is SQTIHQWPATLVQPVGSPLSLECTVEGTSNPNLYWYRQAAGRGLQLLFYSVGIGQISSEVPQNLSASRPQDRQFILSSKKLLLSDSGFYLCAWSQGGSYNEQFFGPGTRLTVL.